The 17 T cell receptor beta chains presented below share a single source sample, sequenced in a study of identical twins. TCRdb called the 5' RACE reads again in MiXCR, with one record for every CDR3 protein. The repertoire consists of fewer than 650,000 distinct CDR3 sequences, with less than 9% occurring once and the leading ten covering roughly 1.6%. Another study also made use of these data, one on yellow fever vaccine responses in identical twins.

What was sequenced was PBMCs. The source of these receptors is a young woman in good health.

This clonotype was found many times. The J gene is TRBJ2-2, the V gene TRBV3-1; weak D call: TRBD1 (5 bases). Germline CDR1 is LGHDT and CDR2 is YNNKEL (reference sequence). This CDR3 contains 13 residues. V shed 9 bases and J shed 6 bases, with 14 bases lying between them. In nucleotides, the CDR3 is TGTGCCAGTAGAAGGGGCGATGCCGGGGAGCTGTTTTTT. This translates into CASRRGDAGELFF.

This clonotype was counted at least ten times. The CDR3 DNA is TGTGCCAGCAGCTCGGGACTAGCCCAACCCGGGGAGCTGTTTTTT. Its translation is CASSSGLAQPGELFF. This chain joins TRBV3-1 and TRBJ2-2; 9 positions agree with TRBD2. Per germline, CDR1 LGHDT and CDR2 YNNKEL (reference sequence). V dropped 5 bases and J dropped 6; count of bases not matched to a gene: 7. The CDR3 length is 15 residues.

The V gene is TRBV5-1, the J gene TRBJ1-1, with a weak D call TRBD1 (6 bases). The CDR3 has 15 residues. Germline V gene lookup returns CDR1 SGHRS and CDR2 YFSETQ. The V and J ends lost 4 bases and 4 bases respectively, with 17 bases between them. CDR3 residues: CASSGGHQLSTEAFF. Here the CDR3 DNA reads TGCGCCAGCAGCGGGGGACACCAACTCTCCACTGAAGCTTTCTTT. The entire variable domain, with the rest obtained from reference TRBV5-1 and TRBJ1-1, is as follows: KAGVTQTPRYLIKTRGQQVTLSCSPISGHRSVSWYQQTPGQGLQFLFEYFSETQRNKGNFPGRFSGRQFSNSRSEMNVSTLELGDSALYLCASSGGHQLSTEAFFGQGTRLTVV.

The rearrangement links TRBV6-5 to TRBJ2-7; 9 nucleotides match TRBD2. CDR3 length equals 17 residues. V dropped 5 bases and J dropped 3; count of bases not matched to a gene: 14. Germline V lookup: CDR1 MNHEY, CDR2 SVGAGI. Written as DNA, the CDR3 is TGTGCCAGCAGTACCCGAGGGTCGGGACTAGCCGTCTACGAGCAGTACTTC. Protein product: CASSTRGSGLAVYEQYF.

This clonotype was seen only a few times. V is TRBV5-1 and J is TRBJ1-5, with TRBD1 matching 7 bases. Germline V CDR1 and CDR2: SGHRS, YFSETQ. Trimming at V came to 4 bases and at J to 6 bases, leaving 10 bases not matched to a gene. This CDR3 has 15 residues. The chain's CDR3 is CASSPTGTGIQPQHF. For the CDR3, the DNA is TGCGCCAGCAGCCCGACAGGGACGGGTATTCAGCCCCAGCATTTT. Full variable domain (missing parts from reference TRBV5-1 and TRBJ1-5): KAGVTQTPRYLIKTRGQQVTLSCSPISGHRSVSWYQQTPGQGLQFLFEYFSETQRNKGNFPGRFSGRQFSNSRSEMNVSTLELGDSALYLCASSPTGTGIQPQHFGDGTRLSIL.

The V call is TRBV27, the J call TRBJ1-1; 9 bases map to TRBD1. CDR1 is MNHEY and CDR2 is SMNVEV in the germline V gene (reference sequence). Trimming removed 5 bases from V and 0 bases from J; junction bases left unmatched: 7. The CDR3 is 16 residues long. CDR3 in DNA: TGTGCCAGCAGTCGCACAGGACAGGGGCTGAACACTGAAGCTTTCTTT. This encodes CASSRTGQGLNTEAFF.

This clonotype was seen many times. The gene calls are TRBV25-1 and TRBJ2-7, with D possibly being TRBD1 or TRBD2 (6 bases each). V was pared by 3 bases and J by 6 bases, with 24 bases between. The germline CDR1 and CDR2 sequences are MGHDK and SYGVNS. This CDR3 has 17 amino acids. CDR3 DNA sequence: TGTGCCAGCAGTGAGTGGTGTAAGGGGGGACGTGGTTCCGAGCAGTACGTC. Its protein product is CASSEWCKGGRGSEQYV.

This clonotype has a handful of counts. V usage is TRBV20-1 and J usage is TRBJ2-3, with a weak D call TRBD2 (5 bases). Deletions cut 3 bases from V and 1 base from J, with 11 bases between. The CDR3 spans 14 residues. The V gene's germline CDR1 is DFQATT and CDR2 SNEGSKA (reference sequence). Written as DNA, the CDR3 is TGCAGTGCTAGGTCTAGCTCAGGCACAGATACGCAGTATTTT. Protein product: CSARSSSGTDTQYF.

The chain links TRBV7-2 to TRBJ2-7; no definite D call. The CDR3 sequence is 14 residues long. Per germline, CDR1 SGHTA and CDR2 FQGNSA. The ends were cut back, 6 bases at V and 0 bases at J, with 12 bases in the middle. The CDR3: CASRPRLASYEQYF. The CDR3, as DNA: TGTGCCAGCAGACCCCGGCTGGCCTCCTACGAGCAGTACTTC.

At least ten counts were recorded for this clonotype. V gene TRBV19 combines with J gene TRBJ1-5; maybe TRBD1 (6 bases). Per the germline V gene, CDR1 is LNHDA and CDR2 is SQIVND (reference sequence). This CDR3 contains 14 residues. The V gene lost 8 bases and the J gene lost 3 bases, with 14 bases spanning the gap. The CDR3 bases are TGTGCCAGTTCCGCGACAGGAAACAATCAGCCCCAGCATTTT. The encoded protein is CASSATGNNQPQHF.

The CDR3 loop reads CASSFLSGGPPTRTDTQYF. The CDR3 region has the DNA TGTGCCAGCAGTTTTTTGTCGGGAGGGCCACCAACTCGCACAGATACGCAGTATTTT. The chain recombines TRBV12-3 or TRBV12-4 with TRBJ2-3; 8 bases line up with TRBD2. The CDR3 length is 19 residues. V was clipped by 3 bases and J by 1 base; unmatched bases: 15.

The rearrangement joins TRBV20-1 to TRBJ2-7; TRBD2 matches 13 bases. The CDR3 totals 15 residues. J gave up 3 bases and V 5 bases, and 7 bases lay outside the gene matches. From germline, CDR1 is DFQATT and CDR2 SNEGSKA (reference sequence). The CDR3 sequence is CSAVLAGGGIYEQYF. The CDR3 DNA follows: TGCAGTGCTGTACTAGCGGGAGGGGGAATCTACGAGCAGTACTTC.

The chain links TRBV14 to TRBJ2-5; possible D gene TRBD2, 6 bases. The CDR3 runs 17 residues. Per germline, CDR1 SGHDN and CDR2 FVKESK. Between the trimmed V and J ends, which lost 1 base and 0 bases, there was a span of 15 bases. The DNA of the CDR3 is TGTGCCAGCAGCCAAGGTCGCAGCGGGCGGTACCAAGAGACCCAGTACTTC. It encodes CASSQGRSGRYQETQYF.

The gene calls are TRBV10-3 and TRBJ2-7; D is ambiguous. CDR1 ENHRY and CDR2 SYGVKD come from the germline V gene. V was pared by 0 bases and J by 3 bases, with 6 bases between. This CDR3 is built from 13 residues. CDR3 in DNA: TGTGCCATCAGTGAGTCTGTGTTCTACGAGCAGTACGTC. The encoded protein is CAISESVFYEQYV.

This clonotype was observed many times. The rearrangement uses TRBV29-1 and TRBJ2-1, with a possible D match to TRBD1 (5 bases). V lost 1 base to trimming and J lost 7 bases, with 11 bases between them. The length of the CDR3 is 13 residues. Germline V lookup: CDR1 SQVTM, CDR2 ANQGSEA. In DNA, the CDR3 is TGCAGCGTTGAAGCCAGGGAAGGGAATGAGCAGTTCTTC. Residues: CSVEAREGNEQFF.

This clonotype was observed a handful of times. The chain couples TRBV11-2 to TRBJ2-2; 10 bases are shared with TRBD2. After removal of 6 bases from V and 8 bases from J, the junction contained 12 bases not matched to a gene. The CDR3 consists of 16 residues. Per the germline V gene, CDR1 is SGHAT and CDR2 is FQNNGV. The CDR3 spells CASRATLTSGQGELFF. CDR3 in DNA: TGTGCCAGCAGGGCTACCCTGACTAGCGGGCAAGGGGAGCTGTTTTTT.

There are a few counts of this clonotype. This rearrangement joins TRBV3-1 to TRBJ2-5; D may be TRBD2 (6 bases). Trimming took 0 bases from V and 5 from J, leaving 19 bases between them. CDR3 size: 17 residues. Germline V gives CDR1 LGHDT, CDR2 YNNKEL (reference sequence). Here the CDR3 reads CASSQDLVRGTRETQYF. In nucleotides, the CDR3 is TGTGCCAGCAGCCAAGATTTGGTTCGGGGGACCCGGGAGACCCAGTACTTC.